This is a list of T cell receptor beta chains from one sample in a study of CD8+CD57+ T cells in acquired aplastic anemia. Each CDR3 protein is one row after TCRdb ran MiXCR on the reads. The table shows about 210,000 distinct CDR3 sequences, with 61% occurring only once. Sequencing was done on a sample of sorted CD4+, CD8+, or CD8+CD57+ T cells (not recorded which) from PBMCs. The source is a human donor in good health. Both conserved end residues are part of each CDR3. A D gene is named only where the DNA matches it firmly. Size is omitted from some rows. Given values are once, few, many or a class for expanded clones.

TRBJ2-5 | TRBV24-1 | NA | TRBD1 | TGTGCCACCGGTGATTTAAGGGGACAGGGAGGCGAAGAGACCCAGTACTTC | CATGDLRGQGGEETQYF
TRBJ2-1 | TRBV19 | NA | TRBD1 | TGTGCCAGTCAAGACAGGGCTCCCTACAATGAGCAGTCCTTC | CASQDRAPYNEQSF
TRBJ1-5 | TRBV6-6 | NA | NA | TGTGCCAGCAGTTACCTGGGTTTGGGCAATCAGCCCCAGCATTTT | CASSYLGLGNQPQHF
TRBJ1-3 | TRBV19 | NA | NA | TGTGCCAGTACTTACAGCGACTCTGGAAACACCATATATTTT | CASTYSDSGNTIYF
TRBJ1-6 | TRBV20-1 | NA | NA | TGCAGTGCTAGAGATCCGCGGGAGAATTCACCCCTCCACTTT | CSARDPRENSPLHF
TRBJ2-3 | TRBV6-4 | many | NA | TGTGCCAGCAGTGAAGGGGGGGCTACGCAGTATTTT | CASSEGGATQYF
TRBJ2-1 | TRBV20-1 | NA | NA | TGCAGTGCTAGAGTGGGGAGCTCCTACAATGAGCAGTTCTTC | CSARVGSSYNEQFF
TRBJ1-5 | TRBV10-3 | medium-sized | NA | TGTGCCATCAGTGAGATCTATAGCAATCAGCCCCAGCATTTT | CAISEIYSNQPQHF
TRBJ2-3 | TRBV7-2 | once | TRBD1 | TGTGCCAGCAGCTTCCGGGACAGAAGCACAGATACGCAGTATTTT | CASSFRDRSTDTQYF
TRBJ2-1 | TRBV2 | NA | TRBD2 | TGTGCCAGCAATAGCGGGGGGGCCGGGCAGTTCTTC | CASNSGGAGQFF
TRBJ2-2 | TRBV5-1 | once | NA | TGCGCCAGCAGCTTGGGGACAGACACCGGGGAGCTGTTTTTT | CASSLGTDTGELFF
TRBJ2-1 | TRBV25-1 | NA | TRBD2 | TGTGCCAGCAGAAGGACTAGCGGGGGGCGGAATGAGCAGTTCTTC | CASRRTSGGRNEQFF
TRBJ2-4 | TRBV12-3/TRBV12-4 | NA | NA | TGTGCCAGCAGTTCAGGGTACAAAAACATTCAGTACTTC | CASSSGYKNIQYF
TRBJ1-2 | TRBV24-1 | once | TRBD1 | TGTGCCACCAGTGATCCTAGACAGGGACCCTATGGCTACACCTTC | CATSDPRQGPYGYTF
TRBJ1-2 | TRBV19 | NA | NA | TGTGCCAGCAGCTTAGAGTTCAGTCTCTATGGCTACACCTTC | CASSLEFSLYGYTF
TRBJ1-1 | TRBV7-9 | many | NA | TGTGCCAGCAGCTTAATCGGGGGGAGGGGTACTGAAGCTTTCTTT | CASSLIGGRGTEAFF
TRBJ2-1 | TRBV20-1 | NA | NA | TGCAGTGCTAGTGCGGGACTGACCTACAATGAGCAGTTCTTC | CSASAGLTYNEQFF
TRBJ2-7 | TRBV20-1 | NA | TRBD2 | TGCAGTGCAATAGCGGGGGGCCTCGGGGAGCAGTACTTC | CSAIAGGLGEQYF
TRBJ2-3 | TRBV9 | NA | NA | TGTGCCAGCAGCGTAGCTCAGAACAATGAGCAGTATTTT | CASSVAQNNEQYF
TRBJ1-2 | TRBV20-1 | NA | NA | TGCAGTGCTATCGTAGGCTCTAACTATGGCTACACCTTC | CSAIVGSNYGYTF
TRBJ1-2 | TRBV10-2 | NA | TRBD1 | TGCGCCAGCAGTGAAAACACAGGGGTTGGCTACACCTTC | CASSENTGVGYTF
TRBJ1-1 | TRBV9 | NA | NA | TGTGCCAGCACACCTACCTTACTTGGGGGAGGAGGGAACACTGAAGCTTTCTTT | CASTPTLLGGGGNTEAFF
TRBJ2-3 | TRBV7-9 | NA | TRBD1 | TGTGCCAGCAGCTTCTCGGGACAGGGCACAGATACGCAGTATTTT | CASSFSGQGTDTQYF
TRBJ1-4 | TRBV12-3/TRBV12-4 | NA | NA | TGTGCCAGCAGGGACCCCAGGGGAGCAACTAATGAAAAACTGTTTTTT | CASRDPRGATNEKLFF
TRBJ1-1 | TRBV9 | once | NA | TGTGCCAGCAGCGTAGGGAGGCAGAGCATGAACACTGAAGCTTTCTTT | CASSVGRQSMNTEAFF
TRBJ2-2 | TRBV15 | once | NA | TGTGCCACCGGGAACAGGGTCACCGGGGAGCTGTTTTTT | CATGNRVTGELFF
TRBJ2-1 | TRBV10-3 | NA | TRBD1 | TGTGCCATCGGACAGGGCGACAATGAGCAGTTCTTC | CAIGQGDNEQFF
TRBJ2-3 | TRBV29-1 | NA | TRBD2 | TGCAGCGTTGAAGGTGGCGGGAGGTCAGATACGCAGTATTTT | CSVEGGGRSDTQYF
TRBJ1-5 | TRBV6-4 | NA | TRBD1 | TGTGCCAGCAGGCCGGACAGGGGGCTAAGCAATCAGCCCCAGCATTTT | CASRPDRGLSNQPQHF
TRBJ2-3 | TRBV5-1 | NA | TRBD1 | TGCGCCAGCAGCTATCAGAAGACAGGGGGCATAGATACGCAGTATTTT | CASSYQKTGGIDTQYF
TRBJ2-2 | TRBV24-1 | NA | NA | TGTGCCACCAGTGTCCGGACGGGGACCGGGGAGCTGTTTTTT | CATSVRTGTGELFF
TRBJ2-7 | TRBV12-3/TRBV12-4 | few | TRBD2 | TGTGCCAGCAGTTACTCAGGCGGGGGGGACGAGCAGTACTTC | CASSYSGGGDEQYF
TRBJ2-7 | TRBV7-8 | NA | TRBD2 | TGTGCCAGCAGCTTGCGGGATAGCGGGAGAGCTATCGAGCAGTACTTC | CASSLRDSGRAIEQYF
TRBJ2-1 | TRBV7-8 | few | NA | TGTGCCAGCAGCTGGGTAGGCAATGAGCAGTTCTTC | CASSWVGNEQFF
TRBJ2-7 | TRBV10-1 | NA | NA | TGCGCCAGCCGTGTAAGGATCTCCTACGAGCAGTACTTC | CASRVRISYEQYF
TRBJ1-1 | TRBV10-3 | NA | TRBD1 | TGTGCCAGCATCTCACCAGGGGGGGCTAACACTGAAGCTTTCTTT | CASISPGGANTEAFF
TRBJ2-7 | TRBV7-8 | NA | TRBD1 | TGTGCCAGCAACTTAGACAGGGGATCCGGCGAGCAGTACTTC | CASNLDRGSGEQYF
TRBJ2-7 | TRBV7-9 | NA | TRBD1 | TGTGCCAGCAGCTCGACAGGGTCCTACGAGCAGTACTTC | CASSSTGSYEQYF
TRBJ2-7 | TRBV19 | many | TRBD2 | TGTGCCAGTAGTAGCGGAGTGGTTAGCGGGAGCAACGAGCAGTACTTC | CASSSGVVSGSNEQYF
TRBJ2-1 | TRBV9 | NA | NA | TGTGCCAGCGGGTTTAATGAGCAGTTCTTC | CASGFNEQFF